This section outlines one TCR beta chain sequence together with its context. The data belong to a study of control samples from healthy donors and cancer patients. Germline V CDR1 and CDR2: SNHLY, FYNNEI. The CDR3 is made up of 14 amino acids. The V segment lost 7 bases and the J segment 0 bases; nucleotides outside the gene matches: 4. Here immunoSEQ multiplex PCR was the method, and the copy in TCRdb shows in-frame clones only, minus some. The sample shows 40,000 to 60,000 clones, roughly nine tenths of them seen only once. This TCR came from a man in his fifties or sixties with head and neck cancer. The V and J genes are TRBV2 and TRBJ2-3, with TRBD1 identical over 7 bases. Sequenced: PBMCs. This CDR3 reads CASNRQGSTDTQYF. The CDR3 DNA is TGTGCCAGCAATCGACAGGGTAGCACAGATACGCAGTATTTT.